This section outlines one T cell receptor beta chain sequence together with its context. What it binds is unknown. The sample comes from a study of monozygotic twins with inflammatory bowel disease. The CDR3 totals 18 residues. From germline, CDR1 is LNHDA and CDR2 SQIVND (reference sequence). Both TCRalpha and TCRbeta cDNA were subjected to two nested PCRs lasting about 17 and 10 cycles. TCRdb reprocessed the 5' RACE reads and keeps a single row for each CDR3 protein, giving no DNA. The ten top clones account for 2% to 3%, within a sample of 350,000 to 500,000 distinct CDR3 sequences. Study results and caveats: By inverse Simpson index, TCRbeta diversity was lower in IBD patients than in healthy co-twins. Different T cell subtypes could not be distinguished.

This chain links TRBV19 with TRBJ1-5; lacking DNA, the TRBD1 call made by TCRdb goes unchecked. Material for sequencing was blood. This sequence originates from a human donor with ulcerative colitis or Crohn's disease, or a healthy co-twin of an affected twin (not recorded which). The CDR3 region is CASISQTGTGLSNQPQHF. The full variable domain, with the rest looked up from reference TRBV19 and TRBJ1-5, is DGGITQSPKYLFRKEGQNVTLSCEQNLNHDAMYWYRQDPGQGLRLIYYSQIVNDFQKGDIAEGYSVSREKKESFPLTVTSAQKNPTAFYLCASISQTGTGLSNQPQHFGDGTRLSIL.